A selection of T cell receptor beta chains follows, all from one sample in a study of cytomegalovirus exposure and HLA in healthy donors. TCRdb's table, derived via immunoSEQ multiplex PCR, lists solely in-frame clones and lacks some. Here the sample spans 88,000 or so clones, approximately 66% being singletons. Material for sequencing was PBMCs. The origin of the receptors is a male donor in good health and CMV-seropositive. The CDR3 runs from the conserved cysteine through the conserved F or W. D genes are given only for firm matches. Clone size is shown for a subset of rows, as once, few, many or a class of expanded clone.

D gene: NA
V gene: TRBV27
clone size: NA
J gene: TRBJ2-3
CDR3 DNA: TGTGCCAGCAACTCCCTCACAGATACGCAGTATTTT
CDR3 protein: CASNSLTDTQYF

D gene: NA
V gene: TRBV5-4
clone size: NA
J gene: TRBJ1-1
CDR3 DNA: TGTGCCAGCAGCTTGGAGCTGAACACTGAAGCTTTCTTT
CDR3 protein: CASSLELNTEAFF

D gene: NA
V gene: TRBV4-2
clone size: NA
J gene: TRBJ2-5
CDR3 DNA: TGTGCCAGCAGCCAAGGAAGAGGACAGGAGGGGGCAGAGACCCAGTACTTC
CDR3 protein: CASSQGRGQEGAETQYF

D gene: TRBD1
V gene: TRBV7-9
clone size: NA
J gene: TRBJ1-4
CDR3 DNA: TGTGCCAGCAGCTTTAACAGGGGGCAGGGAGAAAAACTGTTTTTT
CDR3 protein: CASSFNRGQGEKLFF

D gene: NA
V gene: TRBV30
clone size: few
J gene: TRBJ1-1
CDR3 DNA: TGTGCCTGGATCGGGAACACTGAAGCTTTCTTT
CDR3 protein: CAWIGNTEAFF

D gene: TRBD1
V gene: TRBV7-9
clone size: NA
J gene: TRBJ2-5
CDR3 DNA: TGTGCCAGCAGCACCACCGGGACAGGGAAGTCCCAGTACTTC
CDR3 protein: CASSTTGTGKSQYF

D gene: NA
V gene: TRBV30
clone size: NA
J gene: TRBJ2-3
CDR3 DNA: TGTGCCTGGACCAGAGGCGATACGCAGTATTTT
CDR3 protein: CAWTRGDTQYF

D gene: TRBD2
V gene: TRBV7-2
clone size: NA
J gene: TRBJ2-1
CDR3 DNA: TGTGCCAGCAGCCTCCACGGGAGGGGAGAGCAGTTCTTC
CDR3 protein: CASSLHGRGEQFF

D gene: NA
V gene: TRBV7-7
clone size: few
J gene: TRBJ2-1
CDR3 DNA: TGTGCTAGCAGTCCTAGCAGGAGCTCCTACAATGAGCAGTTCTTC
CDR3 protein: CASSPSRSSYNEQFF

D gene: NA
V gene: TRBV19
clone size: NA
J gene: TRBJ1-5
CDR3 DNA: TGTGCCAGTAGTCCGCGGGCTAATCAGCCCCAGCATTTT
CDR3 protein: CASSPRANQPQHF

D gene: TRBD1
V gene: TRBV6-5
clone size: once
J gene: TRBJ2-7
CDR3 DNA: TGTGCCAGCAGTTACTGGGGACAGGGGGTAACCTACGAGCAGTACTTC
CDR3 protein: CASSYWGQGVTYEQYF

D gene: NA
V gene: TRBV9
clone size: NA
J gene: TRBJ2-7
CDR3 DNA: TGTGCCTCAGGTCGGGGTGACTACGAGCAGTACTTC
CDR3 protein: CASGRGDYEQYF

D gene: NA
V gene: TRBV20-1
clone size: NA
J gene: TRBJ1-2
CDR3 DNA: TGCAGTGTCCTGAAGAGCTATGGCTACACCTTC
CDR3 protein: CSVLKSYGYTF

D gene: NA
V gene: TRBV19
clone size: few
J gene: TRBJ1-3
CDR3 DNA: TGTGCCAGTCAGGGAAATGGAAACACCATATATTTT
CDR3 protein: CASQGNGNTIYF

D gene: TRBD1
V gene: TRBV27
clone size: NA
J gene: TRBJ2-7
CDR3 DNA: TGTGCCAGCAGCAATACTCCGGGACAGGGGGCTTACGAGCAGTACTTC
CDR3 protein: CASSNTPGQGAYEQYF

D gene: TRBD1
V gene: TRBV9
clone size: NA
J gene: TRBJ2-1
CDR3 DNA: TGTGCCAGCAGCGTAGACAGGGGGCCCTACAATGAGCAGTTCTTC
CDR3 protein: CASSVDRGPYNEQFF

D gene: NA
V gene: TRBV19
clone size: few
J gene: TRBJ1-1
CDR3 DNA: TGTGCCAGTAAACAGGGGAACACTGAAGCTTTCTTT
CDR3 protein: CASKQGNTEAFF

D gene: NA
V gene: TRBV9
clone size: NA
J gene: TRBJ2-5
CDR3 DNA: TGTGCCAGCAGCGTACGGGGAGCTCAAGAGACCCAGTACTTC
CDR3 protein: CASSVRGAQETQYF

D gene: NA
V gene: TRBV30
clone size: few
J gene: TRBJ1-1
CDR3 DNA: TGTGCCTGGAGTTATGACACTGAAGCTTTCTTT
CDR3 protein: CAWSYDTEAFF

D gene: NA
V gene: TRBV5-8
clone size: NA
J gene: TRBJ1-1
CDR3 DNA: TGTGCCAGCAGCCAAGGACAAGCTCCACGGGACACTGAAGCTTTCTTT
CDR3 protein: CASSQGQAPRDTEAFF

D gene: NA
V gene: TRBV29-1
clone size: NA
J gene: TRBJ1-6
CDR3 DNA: TGCAGCGTTGAAGTCAGGGCTAATTCACCCCTCCACTTT
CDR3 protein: CSVEVRANSPLHF

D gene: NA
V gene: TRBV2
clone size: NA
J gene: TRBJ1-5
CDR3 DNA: TGTGCCAGCAGCGCAAGGGGTCAGGCAGGCCAGCCCCAGCATTTT
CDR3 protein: CASSARGQAGQPQHF

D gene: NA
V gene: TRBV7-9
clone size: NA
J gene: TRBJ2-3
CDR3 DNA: TGTGCCAGCAGCTTAGCACAGATGAGAGGGGATACGCAGTATTTT
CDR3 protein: CASSLAQMRGDTQYF

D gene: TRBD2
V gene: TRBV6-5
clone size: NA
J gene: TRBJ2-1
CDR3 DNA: TGTGCCAGCAGTTACGGGACTAGCGGGTATTCCAATGAGCAGTTCTTC
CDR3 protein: CASSYGTSGYSNEQFF

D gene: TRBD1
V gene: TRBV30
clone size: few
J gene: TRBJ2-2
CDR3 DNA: TGTGCCTGGAGTGTACAGGGGGCCGGGGAGCTGTTTTTT
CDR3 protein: CAWSVQGAGELFF

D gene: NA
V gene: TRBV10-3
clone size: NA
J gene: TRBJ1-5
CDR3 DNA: TGTGCCATCAGTGCTCGGGGGAGCAGCAATCAGCCCCAGCATTTT
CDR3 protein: CAISARGSSNQPQHF

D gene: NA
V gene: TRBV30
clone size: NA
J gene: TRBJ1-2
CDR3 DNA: TGTGCCTGGGGGAGGGCAGCTTCACTTTCCTATGGCTACCCCTTC
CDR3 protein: CAWGRAASLSYGYPF

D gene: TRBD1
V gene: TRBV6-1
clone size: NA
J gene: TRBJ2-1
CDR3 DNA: TGTGCCAGCAGTGACCGGACAGGGGGGTACAATGAGCAGTTCTTC
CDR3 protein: CASSDRTGGYNEQFF

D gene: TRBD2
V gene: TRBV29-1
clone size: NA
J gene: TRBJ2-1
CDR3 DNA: TGCAGCGCTGAGACTAGCGGGGGGGCGGATGAGCAGTTCTTC
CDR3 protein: CSAETSGGADEQFF

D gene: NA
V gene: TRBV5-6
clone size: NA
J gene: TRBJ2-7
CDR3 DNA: TGTGCCAGCAGCTTTTCGCTAGGGGCGCTTGACTACGAGCAGTACTTC
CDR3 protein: CASSFSLGALDYEQYF

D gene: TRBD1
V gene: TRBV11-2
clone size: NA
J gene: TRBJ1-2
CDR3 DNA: TGTGCCAGCAGCTCCCTCAGGGGGCGGAACTATGGCTACACCTTC
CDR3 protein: CASSSLRGRNYGYTF

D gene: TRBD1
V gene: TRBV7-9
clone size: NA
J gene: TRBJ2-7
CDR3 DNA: TGTGCCAGCAGCTGGGGACAGGGGAATGAGCAGTACTTC
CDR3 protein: CASSWGQGNEQYF

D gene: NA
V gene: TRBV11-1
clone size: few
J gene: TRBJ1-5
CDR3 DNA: TGTGCCAGCAGCTTAGCGCAGTTTCAGCCCCAGCATTTT
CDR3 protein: CASSLAQFQPQHF

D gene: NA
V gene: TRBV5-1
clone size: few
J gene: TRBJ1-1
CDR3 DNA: TGCGCCAGCAGCCCCGTACGGGGTACTGAAGCTTTCTTT
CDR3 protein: CASSPVRGTEAFF

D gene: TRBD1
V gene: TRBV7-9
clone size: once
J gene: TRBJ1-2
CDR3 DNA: TGTGCCAGCAGCACCAGGGGGCGCGGCTATGGCTACACCTTC
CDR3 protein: CASSTRGRGYGYTF

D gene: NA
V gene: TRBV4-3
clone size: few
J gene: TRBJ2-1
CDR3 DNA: TGCGCCAGCAGCGCCGGGACTCCTTGGGAGCAGTTCTTC
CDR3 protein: CASSAGTPWEQFF

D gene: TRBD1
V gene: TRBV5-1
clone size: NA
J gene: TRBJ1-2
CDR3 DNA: TGCGCCAGCAGCATCGGGACAGGGGATGGCTACACCTTC
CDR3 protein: CASSIGTGDGYTF

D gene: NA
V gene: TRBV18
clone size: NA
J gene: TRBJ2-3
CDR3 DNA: TGTGCCAGCTCACCACAGCTCACAGATACGCAGTATTTT
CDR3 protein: CASSPQLTDTQYF

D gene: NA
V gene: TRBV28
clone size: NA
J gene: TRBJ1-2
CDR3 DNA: TGTGCCAGCAGTTTCCCAGGGGATCCTGGCTACACCTTC
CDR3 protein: CASSFPGDPGYTF

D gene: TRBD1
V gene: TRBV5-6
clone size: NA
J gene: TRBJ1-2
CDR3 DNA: TGTGCCAGCAGCTTGCCCAGGGGGCACGGTGGCTACACCTTC
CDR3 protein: CASSLPRGHGGYTF

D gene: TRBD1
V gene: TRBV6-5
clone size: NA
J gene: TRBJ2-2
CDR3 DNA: TGTGCCAGCAGTTACTCGACACAGGGGACCGGGGAGCTGTTTTTT
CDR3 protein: CASSYSTQGTGELFF

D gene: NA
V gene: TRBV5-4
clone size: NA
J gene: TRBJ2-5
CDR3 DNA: TGTGCCAGCAGCTTATCGGGGGTGGGAGAGACCCAGTACTTC
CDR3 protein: CASSLSGVGETQYF

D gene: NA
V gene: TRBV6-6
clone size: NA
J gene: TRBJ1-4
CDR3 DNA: TGTGCCAGCGGTTACGTCGAGGGGGGGCAGGAACTGTTTTTT
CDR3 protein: CASGYVEGGQELFF

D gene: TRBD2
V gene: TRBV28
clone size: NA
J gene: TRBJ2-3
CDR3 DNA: TGTGCCAGCAGTTTACCTAGCGGGAGGAAGGGTACGCAGTATTTT
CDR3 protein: CASSLPSGRKGTQYF

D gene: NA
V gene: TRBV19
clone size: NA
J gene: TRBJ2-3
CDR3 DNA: TGTGCCAGTAGTTCCTCAGCGGATTCTAGCACAGATACGCAGTATTTT
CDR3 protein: CASSSSADSSTDTQYF

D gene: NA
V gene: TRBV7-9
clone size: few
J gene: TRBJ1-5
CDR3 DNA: TGTGCCAGCTCGACAGACCAGCAGCCCCAGCATTTT
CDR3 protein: CASSTDQQPQHF

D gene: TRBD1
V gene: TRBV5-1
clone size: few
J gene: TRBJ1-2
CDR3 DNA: TGCGCCAGCAGCTGGGGACAGGGGGGCTATGGCTACACCTTC
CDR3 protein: CASSWGQGGYGYTF

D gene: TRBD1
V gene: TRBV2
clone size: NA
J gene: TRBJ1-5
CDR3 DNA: TGTGCCAGCAGGGGACAGGGAAATCAGCCCCAGCATTTT
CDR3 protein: CASRGQGNQPQHF